These 12 T cell receptor beta chains share one sample of origin, sequenced in a study of blood T cell repertoires in COVID-19. Assay used: immunoSEQ multiplex PCR; TCRdb lists only in-frame clones, some missing. The sample lists roughly 280,000 clones, around 87% occurring once. Sequenced input: PBMCs or T cells enriched from blood (not recorded which). The receptors here all came from a young woman who had recovered from COVID-19.

The chain combines TRBV9 with TRBJ1-2; possibly TRBD1 for D (5 bases). The CDR3 loop spans 14 amino acids. The germline CDR1 and CDR2 sequences are SGDLS and YYNGEE. V lost 2 bases, J lost 3 bases, and 11 bases lay in between. The CDR3 DNA follows: TGTGCCAGCAGCGTTGACAGTTTAGACTATGGCTACACCTTC. It translates to CASSVDSLDYGYTF.

The J gene is TRBJ2-7, the V gene TRBV6-5; 7 nucleotides agree with TRBD2. Trimming took 4 bases from V and 1 from J; bases not matched to a gene: 4. CDR1 is MNHEY, CDR2 SVGAGI, per germline. The CDR3 consists of 14 residues. The CDR3 is CASSLSSGSYEQYF. The CDR3 coding sequence is TGTGCCAGCAGTTTGAGTAGCGGGTCCTACGAGCAGTACTTC.

The chain uses TRBV5-1 and TRBJ2-5; a possible D gene is TRBD1 (5 bases). This CDR3 is built from 16 residues. With 0 bases removed from V and 4 bases from J, the gap between germline ends came to 16 bases. CDR1 SGHRS and CDR2 YFSETQ come from the germline V gene. The CDR3 sequence is CASSLAEPRVGETQYF. As DNA, the CDR3 is TGCGCCAGCAGCTTGGCCGAGCCCAGGGTTGGAGAGACCCAGTACTTC.

Points on this clone: The sample carries other DNA sequences with the same CDR3. The chain carries TRBV5-1 and TRBJ1-2; TRBD1 matches 11 bases. This CDR3 contains 13 residues. V was pared by 3 bases and J by 6 bases, with 1 base of the junction left unmatched. The germline V gene has CDR1 SGHRS and CDR2 YFSETQ. CDR3 in DNA: TGCGCCAGCAGCTCGGGACAGGGGGATGGCTACACCTTC. This translates into CASSSGQGDGYTF.

V usage is TRBV5-1 and J usage is TRBJ2-3; no clear D gene. The germline gives CDR1 SGHRS, CDR2 YFSETQ. The V gene lost 4 bases and the J gene lost 4 bases, with 16 bases spanning the gap. The CDR3 runs to 15 residues. The CDR3 coding sequence is TGCGCCAGCAGCCGCGAAACTAACCGGGCAGATACGCAGTATTTT. Its protein product is CASSRETNRADTQYF.

The chain combines TRBV5-5 with TRBJ1-2; maybe TRBD1 (6 bases). The V gene's germline CDR1 is SGHKS and CDR2 YYEKEE (reference sequence). V was clipped by 5 bases and J by 11 bases, with 13 bases between them. The CDR3 spans 11 residues. The CDR3 is CASSYSGTYTF. In DNA form, the CDR3 reads TGTGCCAGCAGTTATTCCGGGACATACACCTTC.

The gene calls are TRBV5-4 and TRBJ2-7, with 11 bases fitting TRBD1. This CDR3 has 16 amino acids. The germline CDR1 and CDR2 sequences are SGHNT and YYREEE (reference sequence). Unmatched junction bases numbered 5, after V lost 1 base and J lost 2 bases. In DNA, the CDR3 is TGTGCCAGCAGCTTGCCGGGACAGGGGGGACCCTACGAGCAGTACTTC. It codes for CASSLPGQGGPYEQYF.

The chain carries TRBV7-9 and TRBJ1-5; D gene uncertain. Per the germline V gene, CDR1 is SEHNR and CDR2 is FQNEAQ (reference sequence). The CDR3 sequence is 14 residues long. V gave up 4 bases and J gave up 4 bases, with 11 bases separating them. CDR3 in amino acids: CASSSQRENQPQHF. The CDR3 bases are TGTGCCAGCAGCTCCCAACGGGAGAATCAGCCCCAGCATTTT.

The genes are TRBV2 and TRBJ1-1; D call uncertain. This CDR3 spans 14 amino acids. Trimming removed 6 bases at V and 4 bases at J, with 15 bases between. Germline CDR1 reads SNHLY; CDR2 reads FYNNEI. The CDR3 region has the DNA TGTGCCAGCAGCCAGGACCTTCGGGGCACTGAAGCTTTCTTT. This codes for CASSQDLRGTEAFF.

This sequence joins TRBV6-5 and TRBJ2-3; D ambiguous. V gave up 0 bases and J gave up 2 bases, with 6 bases separating them. The CDR3 runs 14 residues. The germline gives CDR1 MNHEY, CDR2 SVGAGI. This CDR3 reads CASSYSSVTDTQYF. The CDR3 DNA reads TGTGCCAGCAGTTACTCGTCAGTCACAGATACGCAGTATTTT.

This chain links TRBV14 with TRBJ2-7; 10 bases are a match to TRBD2. The ends lost 3 bases at V and 4 bases at J; junction bases unmatched: 6. CDR1 and CDR2 (germline): SGHDN, FVKESK. The CDR3 runs to 15 residues. CDR3: CASSQGLALFYEQYF. The DNA for the CDR3 is TGTGCCAGCAGCCAGGGACTAGCGCTCTTTTACGAGCAGTACTTC.

The chain combines TRBV5-1 with TRBJ1-6, with 7 bases lining up with TRBD1. After removal of 3 bases from V and 10 bases from J, the junction contained 10 bases not matched to a gene. Germline V CDR1 and CDR2: SGHRS, YFSETQ. This CDR3 region has 15 residues. The CDR3 nucleotides read TGCGCCAGCAGCTCTGGGACAGCGGAGGGATCACCCCTCCACTTT. Its translation: CASSSGTAEGSPLHF.